The TCR beta chain described here comes from a study of early T cells in non-severe SARS-CoV-2 infection. The library protocol tagged individual cDNA molecules with unique molecular identifiers. One entry per CDR3 protein, called by TCRdb with MiXCR from the 5' RACE reads. Here the sample spans 83,000 or so distinct CDR3 sequences, over 9.5% being singletons. Trimming took 4 bases from V and 5 from J; bases not matched to a gene: 8. This CDR3 region has 15 residues. Germline CDR1 KGHDR, CDR2 SFDVKD. This clonotype has a handful of counts. This chain links TRBV24-1 with TRBJ2-3, with 7 bases identical to TRBD2. Specimen: whole blood, collected at baseline. The source is an adult who was a healthcare worker with PCR-confirmed SARS-CoV-2 infection or an uninfected control (not recorded which). CDR3 nucleotides: TGTGCCACCAGTGAGGGCGGGAGCGGAGTAGATACGCAGTATTTT. Residues: CATSEGGSGVDTQYF.